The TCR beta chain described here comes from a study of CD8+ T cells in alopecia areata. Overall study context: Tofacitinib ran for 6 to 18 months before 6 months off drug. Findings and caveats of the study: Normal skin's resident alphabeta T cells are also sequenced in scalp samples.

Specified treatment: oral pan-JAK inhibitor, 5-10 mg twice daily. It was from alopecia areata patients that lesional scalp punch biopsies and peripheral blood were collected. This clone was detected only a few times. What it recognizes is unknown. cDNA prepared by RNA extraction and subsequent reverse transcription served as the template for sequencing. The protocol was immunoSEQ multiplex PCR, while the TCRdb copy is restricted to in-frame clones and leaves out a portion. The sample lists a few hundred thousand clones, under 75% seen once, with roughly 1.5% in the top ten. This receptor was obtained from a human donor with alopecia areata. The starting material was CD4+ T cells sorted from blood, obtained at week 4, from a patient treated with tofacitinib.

For the CDR3, the DNA is TGCAGCGTGCGGTCAGCTTATCTCGAGCAGTACTTC. Translating it yields CSVRSAYLEQYF. The chain joins TRBV29-1 to TRBJ2-7; D remains unclear. This CDR3 has 12 residues. The V gene's germline CDR1 is SQVTM and CDR2 ANQGSEA. With 6 bases removed from V and 6 bases from J, the gap between germline ends came to 15 bases.